Below, 16 T cell receptor beta chains from the same sample are listed, as sequenced in a study of cytomegalovirus exposure and HLA in healthy donors. Researchers ran the PCR with 60 Vbeta and 13 Jbeta primers. TCRdb keeps only in-frame clones here, not all; method: immunoSEQ multiplex PCR. Among more than 85,000 clones listed, roughly three quarters were seen once. The sequenced material came from PBMCs. These receptors all come from a female donor in good health and CMV-seronegative.

The genes are TRBV11-3 and TRBJ1-3; the D is unclear. Germline CDR1 SGHNT, CDR2 YENEEA. V was trimmed by 4 bases and J by 1 base, leaving 8 bases between them. CDR3 length equals 14 residues. The CDR3 here is CASSSRRSGNTIYF. The CDR3 DNA follows: TGTGCCAGCAGCTCCCGGAGGTCTGGAAACACCATATATTTT.

The CDR3 bases are TGTGCCAGCAGTTTAGGGACAGGGTTTGGGAATGAGCAGTTCTTC. It codes for CASSLGTGFGNEQFF. This rearrangement joins TRBV27 to TRBJ2-1; 9 nucleotides agree with TRBD1. Germline V gene lookup returns CDR1 MNHEY and CDR2 SMNVEV (reference sequence). J gave up 7 bases and V 2 bases, and 6 bases lay outside the gene matches. CDR3 size: 15 residues.

J is TRBJ1-5 and V is TRBV10-3; D unresolved. The length of the CDR3 is 13 residues. Germline-derived CDR1 and CDR2 are ENHRY and SYGVKD. Trimming left V 7 bases short and J 6 bases short, with 13 bases between. This CDR3 is CAIKGGRGQPQHF. The CDR3 DNA sequence: TGTGCCATCAAGGGAGGCCGCGGTCAGCCCCAGCATTTT.

The rearrangement uses TRBV6-5 and TRBJ1-1; maybe TRBD1 (5 bases). From germline, CDR1 is MNHEY and CDR2 SVGAGI. The length of the CDR3 is 15 residues. V dropped 5 bases and J dropped 0 bases, with 13 bases sitting between them. CDR3 sequence: CASSRGGSMNTEAFF. The DNA of the CDR3 is TGTGCCAGCAGTAGGGGAGGCTCCATGAACACTGAAGCTTTCTTT.

In DNA form, the CDR3 reads TGTGCCAGCAGTGAATACGGGACAGGGGACGACTATGGCTACACCTTC. Its translation: CASSEYGTGDDYGYTF. This chain connects TRBV25-1 to TRBJ1-2; 10 bases are a match to TRBD1. With 0 bases clipped from V and 3 bases from J, the junction kept 4 bases outside the gene matches. This CDR3 is built from 16 residues. Germline V lookup: CDR1 MGHDK, CDR2 SYGVNS.

This clone has only one observation. The CDR3 is CASSLAQDTEAFF. The DNA for the CDR3 is TGTGCCAGCAGCTTAGCACAGGACACTGAAGCTTTCTTT. The V and J genes are TRBV7-6 and TRBJ1-1; TRBD1 might be the D (5 bases). CDR1 SGHVS and CDR2 FNYEAQ come from the germline V gene. The CDR3 runs 13 residues. The V end lost 0 bases, the J end lost 3 bases, and 5 bases lay between the germline ends.

V is TRBV18 and J is TRBJ2-7; D is uncertain. V lost 2 bases and J lost 0, with 14 bases in between. This CDR3 has 16 amino acids. In germline, CDR1 is KGHSH, CDR2 LQKENI. CDR3 residues: CASSPTAQPYSYEQYF. CDR3 nucleotides: TGTGCCAGCTCACCAACGGCACAGCCATACTCCTACGAGCAGTACTTC.

V is TRBV28 and J is TRBJ1-1, with D possibly matching TRBD1 (5 bases). Looked up from germline, CDR1 is MDHEN and CDR2 is SYDVKM. V was pared by 7 bases and J by 7 bases, with 16 bases between. This CDR3 region has 13 residues. The CDR3 loop reads CASTLTRQLEAFF. Written as DNA, the CDR3 is TGTGCCAGCACCCTAACGAGACAGCTTGAAGCTTTCTTT.

This chain uses TRBV5-6 with TRBJ2-4; 10 bases agree with TRBD1. CDR1 and CDR2 from the germline V gene are SGHDT and YYEEEE. The CDR3 has 15 amino acids. V was clipped by 0 bases and J by 7 bases; unmatched bases: 4. The CDR3 here is CASSLGTGGRNIQYF. The CDR3 nucleotides are TGTGCCAGCAGCTTGGGGACAGGGGGTCGGAACATTCAGTACTTC.

The chain uses TRBV5-4 and TRBJ1-4; 7 bases match TRBD1. V lost 1 base and J lost 8; bases outside the gene matches: 5. The CDR3 loop spans 14 amino acids. CDR1 is SGHNT and CDR2 is YYREEE in the germline V gene (reference sequence). As DNA, the CDR3 is TGTGCCAGCAGCTTGAAAACAGGGGAGGAAAAACTGTTTTTT. Translating it yields CASSLKTGEEKLFF.

V is TRBV27 and J is TRBJ2-1, with 9 bases lining up with TRBD2. Germline loops: CDR1 MNHEY, CDR2 SMNVEV (reference sequence). V lost 6 bases, J lost 3 bases, and 9 bases stayed unmatched. This CDR3 contains 16 residues. CDR3 DNA: TGTGCCAGCAGCCATAGCGGGAGAGGGGGCTACAATGAGCAGTTCTTC. It translates to CASSHSGRGGYNEQFF.

Written as DNA, the CDR3 is TGTGCCAGCAGCCAGGGTGGGGCGGGGGGGGCCAACGTCCTGACTTTC. Translation gives CASSQGGAGGANVLTF. The rearrangement uses TRBV28 and TRBJ2-6; TRBD2 might be the D (6 bases). Deletions cut 6 bases from V and 4 bases from J, with 16 bases between. From germline, CDR1 is MDHEN and CDR2 SYDVKM. The CDR3 is made up of 16 amino acids.

This clone was seen only a few times. The chain employs TRBV4-3 and TRBJ2-7, with 10 bases matching TRBD2. The CDR3 is made up of 16 amino acids. Losses at the gene ends were 0 bases for V and 0 bases for J; bases not matched to a gene: 2. CDR1 is LGHNA, CDR2 YSLEER, per germline. CDR3 region: CASSQDPSGSSYEQYF. CDR3 nucleotide sequence: TGCGCCAGCAGCCAAGACCCTAGCGGGAGCTCCTACGAGCAGTACTTC.

The J gene is TRBJ2-1, the V gene TRBV9, with D possibly matching TRBD2 (5 bases). CDR3 size: 14 residues. Germline V gene data show CDR1 as SGDLS and CDR2 as YYNGEE. V lost 6 bases to trimming and J lost 9 bases, with 19 bases between them. The CDR3 bases are TGTGCCAGCAACACTAGTCCCCTTGTGGGTGAGCAGTTCTTC. Amino acids: CASNTSPLVGEQFF.

The J gene is TRBJ2-1, the V gene TRBV19; 10 positions match TRBD2. Germline assignment: CDR1 LNHDA and CDR2 SQIVND (reference sequence). J gave up 7 bases and V 5 bases, and 5 bases lay outside the gene matches. The CDR3 totals 14 residues. The CDR3 reads CASSPRSGRNEQFF. CDR3 DNA: TGTGCCAGTAGTCCCCGTAGCGGGAGGAATGAGCAGTTCTTC.

J is TRBJ1-1 and V is TRBV5-1; 9 nucleotides match TRBD1. The CDR3 is made up of 19 amino acids. Germline V CDR1 and CDR2: SGHRS, YFSETQ. V dropped 4 bases and J dropped 1; count of bases not matched to a gene: 17. CDR3 amino acids: CASSHTGQGMRKANTEAFF. The CDR3 nucleotides are TGCGCCAGCAGCCACACCGGACAGGGGATGAGGAAAGCGAACACTGAAGCTTTCTTT.